This T cell receptor (beta chain) was obtained from a study of naive and memory T cell subsets. Germline values: CDR1 PRHDT, CDR2 FYEKMQ (reference sequence). The germline V and J ends were trimmed by 2 bases and 10 bases, with 9 bases remaining between them. This CDR3 contains 12 residues. An equimolar mix of two oligonucleotides served as the beta constant-region primer for TRBC1 and TRBC2. Ligated cDNA was amplified by four rounds of PCR with nested alpha and beta constant-region primers and SP2. An oligonucleotide with the SP2 primer and a 12-nucleotide UMI was ligated to the cDNA 3' end. A single record per CDR3 protein comes from TCRdb applying MiXCR to the UMI-ligation and nested PCR reads. The sample carries 20,000 to 25,000 distinct CDR3 sequences, 7% to 10% recorded once. From the second PCR step, alpha and beta chains were amplified apart. CD8 T cells were positively selected from what remained after CD4 positive selection. Cells stained for CD3, CD4, CD8, CD45RA, CD27 and viability were sorted into four CD45RA/CD27 subsets.

The sequenced material came from central memory CD8+ T cells from blood. This TCR was recovered from a human donor in good health. V is TRBV13 and J is TRBJ2-1; no definite D call. CDR3 sequence (DNA): TGTGCCAGCAGCTTAATGGCTCGGGAGCAGTTCTTC. Its translation is CASSLMAREQFF.